Listed below are T cell receptor beta chains from one sample, sequenced in a study of blood T cell repertoires in COVID-19. Libraries were prepared by immunoSEQ multiplex PCR; TCRdb keeps only in-frame clonotypes and omits some of them. Of over 250,000 clones in the sample, 88% were seen once. The sample comprised PBMCs or T cells enriched from blood (not recorded which). The receptor set was obtained from a woman in her fifties or sixties in a cohort exposed to, infected with or recovered from COVID-19 (not recorded which). CDR3s include the opening cysteine and the closing phenylalanine or tryptophan. A D gene is named only where the DNA matches it firmly. Part of the rows lack a size; the others show once, few, many or a class for expanded clones.

size,J,D,V,CDR3,DNA
.,TRBJ2-3,.,TRBV16,CASSVRGWNTDTQYF,TGTGCCAGCAGCGTCAGGGGATGGAACACAGATACGCAGTATTTT
.,TRBJ2-5,.,TRBV29-1,CSVSQAQETQYF,TGCAGCGTCTCACAGGCACAAGAGACCCAGTACTTC
once,TRBJ2-7,.,TRBV2,CASSPGSYEQYF,TGTGCCAGCAGTCCAGGGTCCTACGAGCAGTACTTC
.,TRBJ2-7,.,TRBV30,CAWSEGRGIDEQYF,TGTGCCTGGAGTGAGGGCAGGGGTATCGACGAGCAGTACTTC
.,TRBJ1-5,.,TRBV5-1,CASSLGEIANQPQHF,TGCGCCAGCAGCTTGGGTGAGATTGCAAATCAGCCCCAGCATTTT
.,TRBJ2-3,TRBD1,TRBV7-9,CASSTTGGRTDTQYF,TGTGCCAGCAGCACGACAGGGGGCCGCACAGATACGCAGTATTTT
.,TRBJ2-3,TRBD2,TRBV3-1/TRBV3-2,CASSSRTSGPTDTQYF,TGTGCCAGCAGCAGCCGGACTAGCGGGCCTACAGATACGCAGTATTTT
once,TRBJ2-3,TRBD2,TRBV9,CASSVSASGIGADTQYF,TGTGCCAGCAGCGTTTCAGCTAGCGGGATAGGAGCAGATACGCAGTATTTT
.,TRBJ2-4,TRBD1,TRBV18,CASSPSGQGDHQYF,TGTGCCAGCTCACCGTCCGGACAGGGGGATCATCAGTACTTC
.,TRBJ2-3,.,TRBV9,CAIGLFTDTQYF,TGTGCCATTGGGCTTTTCACAGATACGCAGTATTTT
.,TRBJ2-7,.,TRBV19,CASSFSGPRGEQYF,TGTGCCAGTAGCTTTAGCGGCCCCCGGGGGGAGCAGTACTTC
.,TRBJ2-3,TRBD2,TRBV24-1,CATSDPPTDPTSGRVRNTQYF,TGTGCCACCAGTGATCCTCCAACCGATCCGACTAGCGGGAGGGTAAGGAATACGCAGTATTTT
.,TRBJ2-7,TRBD2,TRBV3-1/TRBV3-2,CASSLRPSGRFYEQYF,TGTGCCAGCAGCCTCCGTCCGAGCGGGAGGTTCTACGAGCAGTACTTC